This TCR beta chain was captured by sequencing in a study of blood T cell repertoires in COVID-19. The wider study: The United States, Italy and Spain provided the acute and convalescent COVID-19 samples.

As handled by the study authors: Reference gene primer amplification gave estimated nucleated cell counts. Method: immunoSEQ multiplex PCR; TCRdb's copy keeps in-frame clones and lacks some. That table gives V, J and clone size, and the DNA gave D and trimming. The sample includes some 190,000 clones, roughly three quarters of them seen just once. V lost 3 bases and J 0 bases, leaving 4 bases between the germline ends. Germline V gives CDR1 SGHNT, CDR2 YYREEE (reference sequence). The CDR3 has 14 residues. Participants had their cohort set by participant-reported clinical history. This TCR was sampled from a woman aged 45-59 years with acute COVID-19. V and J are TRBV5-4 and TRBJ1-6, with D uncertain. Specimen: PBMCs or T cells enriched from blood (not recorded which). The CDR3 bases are TGTGCCAGCAGCTCCGGCTCCTATAATTCACCCCTCCACTTT. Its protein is CASSSGSYNSPLHF.